This TCR beta chain originates from a study of T cell responses to AZD1222 COVID-19 vaccine. Worth noting for this clone: Its target is unknown.

Study-wide findings and caveats: Across the whole spike, CD4 TCRs peaked at regions 160-218 and 743-854. Clonal diversity may have been underestimated, and the donors were mostly white British, with more females than males.

Some clones are missing from TCRdb's copy, which holds only in-frame ones; the method was immunoSEQ multiplex PCR. The table has fewer than 200,000 clones, approximately 94% seen once. The sequence was obtained from an adult who received the AZD1222 COVID-19 vaccine. The starting material was peripheral blood, obtained 28 days after the second AZD1222 dose.

This CDR3 reads CARKDNGEGPERERDTEAFF. CDR3 sequence (DNA): TGCGCCAGAAAAGATAACGGTGAGGGGCCGGAAAGAGAGCGGGACACTGAAGCTTTCTTT. The gene calls are TRBV5-1 and TRBJ1-1; D may be TRBD1 (5 bases). The CDR3 has 20 residues. Germline assignment: CDR1 SGHRS and CDR2 YFSETQ. V gave up 8 bases and J gave up 3 bases, with 35 bases separating them.